Described below is a single T cell receptor beta chain sequence and its context. Clones were sequenced by immunoSEQ multiplex PCR, and TCRdb holds only the in-frame ones, with some missing. The table includes roughly 250,000 clones, 85% to 95% detected once. The data are from a study of T cell responses to AZD1222 COVID-19 vaccine. CDR1 MDHEN and CDR2 SYDVKM come from the germline V gene. This CDR3 contains 13 residues. Trimming at V came to 9 bases and at J to 7 bases, leaving 9 bases not matched to a gene. The clonotype was recovered from an adult in good health. V usage is TRBV28 and J usage is TRBJ1-2; 9 nucleotides match TRBD1. Sequenced material: peripheral blood, taken on day 0 of AZD1222 vaccination. DNA of the CDR3: TGTGCCAGTCAGACACAGGGGGCGGGTGGCTACACCTTC. Protein product: CASQTQGAGGYTF.